Listed here are 10 T cell receptor beta chains from one sample, sequenced in a study of CD8+ T cells in alopecia areata. Treatment specified: oral pan-JAK inhibitor, 5-10 mg twice daily. Reverse transcription of extracted RNA yielded cDNA, which provided the sequencing template. The method was immunoSEQ multiplex PCR; TCRdb's version includes in-frame clones alone and lacks a portion of them. Here the sample spans about 130,000 clones, roughly 54% being singletons. Sequenced material: CD8+ T cells sorted from blood, taken at week 4, from a patient treated with tofacitinib. The source of these receptors is a human donor with alopecia areata.

This chain links TRBV29-1 with TRBJ2-4, with D tentatively TRBD1 or TRBD2 (5 bases each). The CDR3 has 14 residues. From germline, CDR1 is SQVTM and CDR2 ANQGSEA. The ends were cut back, 5 bases at V and 0 bases at J, with 11 bases in the middle. CDR3 nucleotide sequence: TGCAGCGTTCGGCCGGGGCTAGCCAAAAACATTCAGTACTTC. This encodes CSVRPGLAKNIQYF.

The rearrangement links TRBV9 to TRBJ1-2; D is uncertain. This CDR3 contains 14 residues. The germline CDR1 and CDR2 sequences are SGDLS and YYNGEE. Trimming removed 0 bases from V and 0 bases from J, with 6 bases in between. The CDR3 region has the DNA TGTGCCAGCAGCGTAGGCACAGCTAACTATGGCTACACCTTC. Encoded protein: CASSVGTANYGYTF.

This sequence joins TRBV7-2 and TRBJ2-7; 8 bases fit TRBD2. V lost 3 bases to trimming and J lost 3 bases; unmatched junction nucleotides: 4. Germline CDR1 SGHTA, CDR2 FQGNSA. The CDR3 loop spans 14 amino acids. The CDR3 sequence is CASSFGSGDYEQYF. The CDR3 nucleotides are TGTGCCAGCAGCTTCGGTAGCGGGGACTACGAGCAGTACTTC.

As to this clone: The same CDR3 can be traced to other DNA sequences in this sample. The V gene is TRBV2, the J gene TRBJ2-1; 7 bases are a match to TRBD1. There are 13 residues in the CDR3. Germline assignment: CDR1 SNHLY and CDR2 FYNNEI. The J segment lost 7 bases and the V segment lost 5 bases, leaving 5 bases of the junction unmatched. CDR3 nucleotides: TGTGCCAGCAGTTCTACAGGGGCTAATGAGCAGTTCTTC. Its protein product is CASSSTGANEQFF. The full variable domain, completed using reference TRBV2 and TRBJ2-1, is EPEVTQTPSHQVTQMGQEVILRCVPISNHLYFYWYRQILGQKVEFLVSFYNNEISEKSEIFDDQFSVERPDGSNFTLKIRSTKLEDSAMYFCASSSTGANEQFFGPGTRLTVL.

The chain couples TRBV30 to TRBJ2-3; 8 bases map to TRBD2. CDR1 and CDR2 (germline): GTSNPN, SVGIG (reference sequence). V lost 0 bases to trimming and J lost 1 base; unmatched junction nucleotides: 6. CDR3 length: 16 residues. The CDR3 reads CAWSVGGGRRTDTQYF. CDR3 DNA sequence: TGTGCCTGGAGTGTGGGCGGGGGGCGTCGCACAGATACGCAGTATTTT.

The chain joins TRBV10-3 to TRBJ2-3, with TRBD2 as a possible D gene (6 bases). The CDR3 totals 14 residues. CDR1 and CDR2 (germline): ENHRY, SYGVKD. Trimming stripped 3 bases from V and 1 base from J, with 8 bases between. As DNA, the CDR3 is TGTGCCATCAGTGAAACGGGGGGCACAGATACGCAGTATTTT. It encodes CAISETGGTDTQYF.

J is TRBJ2-2 and V is TRBV13, with 12 bases that match TRBD1. The CDR3 length is 16 residues. V lost 7 bases to trimming and J lost 7 bases; unmatched junction nucleotides: 10. The germline gives CDR1 PRHDT, CDR2 FYEKMQ (reference sequence). The CDR3 bases are TGTGCCAGCAACACCCCGGGACAGGGGGCAATCGGGGAGCTGTTTTTT. Translation gives CASNTPGQGAIGELFF.

This clone showed up just a few times. This chain uses TRBV4-1 with TRBJ1-1; 8 positions agree with TRBD1. From germline, CDR1 is MGHRA and CDR2 YSYEKL. The J segment lost 5 bases and the V segment lost 0 bases, leaving 2 bases of the junction unmatched. The CDR3 is made up of 14 amino acids. DNA for the CDR3: TGCGCCAGCAGCCAAGAAAGGACAGGGACTGAAGCTTTCTTT. Translation gives CASSQERTGTEAFF.

CDR3 bases: TGTGCCAGCAGCTACCCCCCGGGACTAGCGGACGAATATACGCAGTATTTT. Protein: CASSYPPGLADEYTQYF. This chain joins TRBV5-5 and TRBJ2-3, with 11 nucleotides matching TRBD2. Trimming cost V 3 bases and J 7 bases; bases outside gene matches: 13. The CDR3 contains 17 residues. CDR1 SGHKS and CDR2 YYEKEE come from the germline V gene (reference sequence).

The chain joins TRBV7-8 to TRBJ2-5; 12 nucleotides align to TRBD2. Germline CDR1 and CDR2: SGHVS and FQNEAQ. The CDR3 has 16 residues. Trimming at V came to 4 bases and at J to 5 bases, leaving 8 bases not matched to a gene. The DNA of the CDR3 is TGTGCCAGCAGCTCACGACTAGCGGGGGTGGTCGAGACCCAGTACTTC. Protein sequence: CASSSRLAGVVETQYF.